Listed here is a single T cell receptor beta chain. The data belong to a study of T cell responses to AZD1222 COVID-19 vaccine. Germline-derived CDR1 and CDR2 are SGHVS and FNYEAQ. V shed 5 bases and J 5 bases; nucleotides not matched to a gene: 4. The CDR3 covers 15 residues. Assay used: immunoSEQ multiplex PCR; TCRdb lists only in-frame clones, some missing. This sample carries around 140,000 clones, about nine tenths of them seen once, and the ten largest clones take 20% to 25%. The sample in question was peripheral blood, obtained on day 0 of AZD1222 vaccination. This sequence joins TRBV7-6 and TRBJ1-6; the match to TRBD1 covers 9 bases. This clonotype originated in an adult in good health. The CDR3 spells CASSRGQGDNSPLHF. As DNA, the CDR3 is TGTGCCAGCAGCCGGGGACAGGGAGATAATTCACCCCTCCACTTT. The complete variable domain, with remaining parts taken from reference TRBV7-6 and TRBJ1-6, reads GAGVSQSPRYKVTKRGQDVALRCDPISGHVSLYWYRQALGQGPEFLTYFNYEAQQDKSGLPNDRFSAERPEGSISTLTIQRTEQRDSAMYRCASSRGQGDNSPLHFGNGTRLTVT.